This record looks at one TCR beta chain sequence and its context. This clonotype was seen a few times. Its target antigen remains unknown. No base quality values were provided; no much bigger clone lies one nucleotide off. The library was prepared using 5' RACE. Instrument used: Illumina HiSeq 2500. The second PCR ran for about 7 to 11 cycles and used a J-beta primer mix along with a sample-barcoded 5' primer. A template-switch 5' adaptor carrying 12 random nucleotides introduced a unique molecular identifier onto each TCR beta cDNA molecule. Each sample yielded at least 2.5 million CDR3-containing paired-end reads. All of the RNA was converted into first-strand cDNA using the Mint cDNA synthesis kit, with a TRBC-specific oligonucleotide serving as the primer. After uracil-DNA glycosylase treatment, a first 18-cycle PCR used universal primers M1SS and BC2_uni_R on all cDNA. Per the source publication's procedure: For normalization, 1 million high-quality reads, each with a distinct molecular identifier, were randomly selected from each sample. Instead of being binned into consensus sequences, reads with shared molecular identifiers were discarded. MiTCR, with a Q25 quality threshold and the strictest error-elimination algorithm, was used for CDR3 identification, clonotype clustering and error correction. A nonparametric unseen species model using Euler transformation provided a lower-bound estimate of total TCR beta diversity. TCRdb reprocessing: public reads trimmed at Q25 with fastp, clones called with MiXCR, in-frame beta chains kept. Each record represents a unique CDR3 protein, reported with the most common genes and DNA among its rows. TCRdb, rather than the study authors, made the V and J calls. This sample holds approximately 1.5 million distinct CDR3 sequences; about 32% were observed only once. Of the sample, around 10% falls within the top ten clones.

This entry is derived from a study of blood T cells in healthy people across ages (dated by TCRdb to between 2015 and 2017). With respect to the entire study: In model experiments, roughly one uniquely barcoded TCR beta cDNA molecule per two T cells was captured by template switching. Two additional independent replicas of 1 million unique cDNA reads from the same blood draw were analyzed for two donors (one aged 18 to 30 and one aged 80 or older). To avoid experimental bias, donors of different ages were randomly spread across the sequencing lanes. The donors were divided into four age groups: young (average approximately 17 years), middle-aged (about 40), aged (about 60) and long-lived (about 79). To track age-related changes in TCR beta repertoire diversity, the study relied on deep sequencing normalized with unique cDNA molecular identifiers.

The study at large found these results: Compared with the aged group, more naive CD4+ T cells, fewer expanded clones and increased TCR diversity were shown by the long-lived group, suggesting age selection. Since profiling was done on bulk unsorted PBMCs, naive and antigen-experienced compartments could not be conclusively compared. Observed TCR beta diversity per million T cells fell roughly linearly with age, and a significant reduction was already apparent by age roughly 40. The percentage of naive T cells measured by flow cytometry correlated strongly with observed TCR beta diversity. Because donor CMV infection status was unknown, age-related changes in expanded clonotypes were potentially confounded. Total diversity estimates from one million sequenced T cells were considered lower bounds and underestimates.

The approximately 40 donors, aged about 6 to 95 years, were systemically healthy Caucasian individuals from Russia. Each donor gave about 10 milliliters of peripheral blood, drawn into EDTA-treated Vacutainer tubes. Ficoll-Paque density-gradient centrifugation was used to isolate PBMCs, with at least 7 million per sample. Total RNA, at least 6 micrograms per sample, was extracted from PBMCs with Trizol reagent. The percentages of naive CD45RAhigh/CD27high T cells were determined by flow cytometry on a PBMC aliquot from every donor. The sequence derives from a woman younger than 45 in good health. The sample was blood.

The CDR3 in this case is CASSQVRDRREKLFF. The DNA is TGCGCCAGCAGCCAAGTAAGGGACCGTAGGGAAAAACTGTTTTTT. The rearrangement joined TRBV4-1 to TRBJ1-4; TRBD1 could be the D gene, as 5 bases match. From the germline V gene, CDR1 is MGHRA and CDR2 is YSYEKL. The CDR3 sequence holds 15 residues, the cysteine and phenylalanine included. Only the CDR3 region is kept as DNA, spanning 45 bases read in frame from base 1. The germline ends are 14 bases apart after V is trimmed by 1 base and J by 8 bases.